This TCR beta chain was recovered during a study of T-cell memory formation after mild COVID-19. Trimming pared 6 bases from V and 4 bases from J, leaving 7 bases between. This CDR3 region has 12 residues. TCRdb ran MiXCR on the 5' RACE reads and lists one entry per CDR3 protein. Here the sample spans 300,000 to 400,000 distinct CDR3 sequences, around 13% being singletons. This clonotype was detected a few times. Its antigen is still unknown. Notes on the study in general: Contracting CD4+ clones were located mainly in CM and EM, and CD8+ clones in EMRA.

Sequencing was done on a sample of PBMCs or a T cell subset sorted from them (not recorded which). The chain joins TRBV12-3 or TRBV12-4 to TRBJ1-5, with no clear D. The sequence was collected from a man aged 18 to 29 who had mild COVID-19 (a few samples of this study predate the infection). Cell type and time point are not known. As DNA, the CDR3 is TGTGCCAGCAGCCGCATTAATCAGCCCCAGCATTTT. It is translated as CASSRINQPQHF.